This T cell receptor (beta chain) is from a study of T cell responses to AZD1222 COVID-19 vaccine. General study points: Of the AZD1222 recipients, only five to seven were seropositive at baseline.

Here immunoSEQ multiplex PCR was the method, and the copy in TCRdb shows in-frame clones only, minus some. The data hold 100,000 to 150,000 clones, with around 90% observed a single time. The CDR3 extends over 14 amino acids. The V gene's germline CDR1 is SEHNR and CDR2 FQNEAQ (reference sequence). The V gene end was trimmed by 2 bases and the J gene end by 4 bases; junction bases not matched to a gene: 3. Regarding this clone: Antigen unknown.

This material consisted of peripheral blood, taken on day 0 of AZD1222 vaccination. The source of this sequence is an adult in good health. The chain combines TRBV7-9 with TRBJ2-3; TRBD2 matches at 7 bases. CDR3 in DNA: TGTGCCAGCAGCTTAACGGGGGGATCAGATACGCAGTATTTT. This sequence encodes CASSLTGGSDTQYF.